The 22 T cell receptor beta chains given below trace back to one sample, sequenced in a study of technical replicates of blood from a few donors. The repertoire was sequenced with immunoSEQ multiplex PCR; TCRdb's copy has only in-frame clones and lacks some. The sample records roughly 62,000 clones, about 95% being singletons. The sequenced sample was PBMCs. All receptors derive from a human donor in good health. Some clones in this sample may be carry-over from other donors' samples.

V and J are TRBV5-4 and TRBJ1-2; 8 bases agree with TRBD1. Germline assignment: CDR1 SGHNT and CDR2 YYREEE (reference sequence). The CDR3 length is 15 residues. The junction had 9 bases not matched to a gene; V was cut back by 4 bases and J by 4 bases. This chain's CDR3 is CASSPSKGQAYGYTF. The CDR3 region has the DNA TGTGCCAGCAGCCCGTCGAAGGGACAGGCCTATGGCTACACCTTC.

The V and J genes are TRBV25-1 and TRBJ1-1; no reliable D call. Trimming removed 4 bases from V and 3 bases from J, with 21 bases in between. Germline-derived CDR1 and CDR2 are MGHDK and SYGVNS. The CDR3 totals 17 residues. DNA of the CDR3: TGTGCCAGCAGTGCCCCGATACGGGGAGGGCTTTACACTGAAGCTTTCTTT. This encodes CASSAPIRGGLYTEAFF.

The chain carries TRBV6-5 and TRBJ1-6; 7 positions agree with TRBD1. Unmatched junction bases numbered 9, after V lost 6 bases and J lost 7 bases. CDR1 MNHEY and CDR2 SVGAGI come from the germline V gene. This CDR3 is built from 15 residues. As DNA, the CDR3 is TGTGCCAGCAGACCACCGGGACAGCCAAATTCACCCCTCCACTTT. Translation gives CASRPPGQPNSPLHF.

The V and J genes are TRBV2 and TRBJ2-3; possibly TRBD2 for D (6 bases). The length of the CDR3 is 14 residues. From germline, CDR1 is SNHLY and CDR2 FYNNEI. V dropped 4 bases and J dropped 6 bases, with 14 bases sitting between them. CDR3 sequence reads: CASSGLDGSDTQYF. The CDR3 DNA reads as TGTGCCAGCAGTGGACTAGACGGCTCGGATACGCAGTATTTT.

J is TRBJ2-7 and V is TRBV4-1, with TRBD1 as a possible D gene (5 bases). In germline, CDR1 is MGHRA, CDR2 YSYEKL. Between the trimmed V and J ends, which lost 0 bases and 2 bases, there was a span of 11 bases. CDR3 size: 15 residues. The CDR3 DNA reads TGCGCCAGCAGCCAAGATCAAGGGGCACCCTACGAGCAGTACTTC. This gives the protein CASSQDQGAPYEQYF.

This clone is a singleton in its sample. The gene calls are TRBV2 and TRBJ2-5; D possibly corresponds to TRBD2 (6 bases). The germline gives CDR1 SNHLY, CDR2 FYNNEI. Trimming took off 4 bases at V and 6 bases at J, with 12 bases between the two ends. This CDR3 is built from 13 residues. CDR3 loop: CASSGGELQTQYF. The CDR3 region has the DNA TGTGCCAGCAGTGGGGGGGAGTTGCAGACCCAGTACTTC.

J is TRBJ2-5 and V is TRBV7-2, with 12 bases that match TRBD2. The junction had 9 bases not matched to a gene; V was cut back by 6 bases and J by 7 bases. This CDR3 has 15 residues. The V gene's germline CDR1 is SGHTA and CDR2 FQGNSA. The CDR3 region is CASSRLAGEQGTQYF. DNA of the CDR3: TGTGCCAGCAGTAGACTAGCGGGGGAACAGGGGACCCAGTACTTC.

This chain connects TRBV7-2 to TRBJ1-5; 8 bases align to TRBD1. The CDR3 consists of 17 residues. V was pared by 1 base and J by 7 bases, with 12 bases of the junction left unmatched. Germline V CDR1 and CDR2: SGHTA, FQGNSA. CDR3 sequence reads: CASSLGTHGQGGQPQHF. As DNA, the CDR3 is TGTGCCAGCAGCTTAGGAACGCACGGACAGGGTGGGCAGCCCCAGCATTTT.

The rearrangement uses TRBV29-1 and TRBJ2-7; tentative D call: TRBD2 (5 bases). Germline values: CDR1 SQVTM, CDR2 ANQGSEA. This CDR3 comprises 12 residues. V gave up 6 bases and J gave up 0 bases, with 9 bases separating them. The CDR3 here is CSVGLNSYEQYF. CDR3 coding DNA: TGCAGCGTCGGACTGAACTCCTACGAGCAGTACTTC.

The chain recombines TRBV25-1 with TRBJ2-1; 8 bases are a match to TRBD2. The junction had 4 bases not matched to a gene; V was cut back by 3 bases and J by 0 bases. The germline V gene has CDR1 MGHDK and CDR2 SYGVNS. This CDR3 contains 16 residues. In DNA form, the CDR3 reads TGTGCCAGCAGTGATCTAAGCGGGAGCTCCTACAATGAGCAGTTCTTC. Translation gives CASSDLSGSSYNEQFF. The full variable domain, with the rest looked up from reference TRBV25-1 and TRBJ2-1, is EADIYQTPRYLVIGTGKKITLECSQTMGHDKMYWYQQDPGMELHLIHYSYGVNSTEKGDLSSESTVSRIRTEHFPLTLESARPSHTSQYLCASSDLSGSSYNEQFFGPGTRLTVL.

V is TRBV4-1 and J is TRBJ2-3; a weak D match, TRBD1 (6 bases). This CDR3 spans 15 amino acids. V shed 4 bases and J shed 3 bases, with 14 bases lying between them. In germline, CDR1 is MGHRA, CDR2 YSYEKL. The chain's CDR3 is CASSLQGKATDTQYF. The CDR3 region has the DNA TGCGCCAGCAGCCTACAGGGAAAGGCAACAGATACGCAGTATTTT.

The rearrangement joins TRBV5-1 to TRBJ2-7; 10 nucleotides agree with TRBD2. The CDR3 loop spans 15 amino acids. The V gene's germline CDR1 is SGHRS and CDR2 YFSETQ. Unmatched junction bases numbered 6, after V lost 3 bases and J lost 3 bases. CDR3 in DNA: TGCGCCAGCAGCTGGGATAGCGGGGGGTACTACGAGCAGTACTTC. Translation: CASSWDSGGYYEQYF.

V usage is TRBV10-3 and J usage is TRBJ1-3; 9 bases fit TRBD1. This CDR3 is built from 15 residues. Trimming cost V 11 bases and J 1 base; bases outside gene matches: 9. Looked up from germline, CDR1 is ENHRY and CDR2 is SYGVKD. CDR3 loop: CAVTGQGRSGNTIYF. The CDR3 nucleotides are TGTGCCGTTACGGGACAGGGAAGGTCTGGAAACACCATATATTTT.

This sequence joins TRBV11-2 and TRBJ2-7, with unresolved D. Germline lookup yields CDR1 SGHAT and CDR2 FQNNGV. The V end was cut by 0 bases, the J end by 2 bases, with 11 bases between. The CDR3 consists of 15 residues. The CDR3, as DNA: TGTGCCAGCAGCTTAGAAGGCGGTAGAGCCTACGAGCAGTACTTC. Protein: CASSLEGGRAYEQYF.

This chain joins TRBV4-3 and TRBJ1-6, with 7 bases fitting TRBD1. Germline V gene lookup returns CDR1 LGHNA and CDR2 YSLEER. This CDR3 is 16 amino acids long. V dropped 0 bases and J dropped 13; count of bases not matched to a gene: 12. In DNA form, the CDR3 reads TGCGCCAGCAGCCAAGAAAGCAGACAGGGAATTGATCCCCTCCACTTT. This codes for CASSQESRQGIDPLHF.

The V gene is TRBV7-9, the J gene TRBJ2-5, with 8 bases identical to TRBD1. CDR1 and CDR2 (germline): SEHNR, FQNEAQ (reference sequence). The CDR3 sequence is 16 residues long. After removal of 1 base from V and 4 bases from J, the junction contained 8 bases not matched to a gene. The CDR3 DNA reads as TGTGCCAGCAGCTTAGTCGAGACAGGGGATGGAGAGACCCAGTACTTC. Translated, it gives CASSLVETGDGETQYF.

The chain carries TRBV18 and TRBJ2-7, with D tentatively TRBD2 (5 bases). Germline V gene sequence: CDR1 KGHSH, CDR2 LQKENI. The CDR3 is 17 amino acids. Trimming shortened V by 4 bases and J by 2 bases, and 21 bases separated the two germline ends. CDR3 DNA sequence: TGTGCCAGCTCACTCGGTACTCTGGCGGGTAATACCTACGAGCAGTACTTC. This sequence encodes CASSLGTLAGNTYEQYF.

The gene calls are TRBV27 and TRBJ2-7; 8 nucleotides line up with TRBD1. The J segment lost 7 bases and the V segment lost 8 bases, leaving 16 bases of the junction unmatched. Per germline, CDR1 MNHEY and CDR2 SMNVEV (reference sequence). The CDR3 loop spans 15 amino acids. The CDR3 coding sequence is TGTGCCAGCCGAGGGGTGGACAGGGCGCCGGGGGAGCAGTACTTC. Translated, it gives CASRGVDRAPGEQYF.

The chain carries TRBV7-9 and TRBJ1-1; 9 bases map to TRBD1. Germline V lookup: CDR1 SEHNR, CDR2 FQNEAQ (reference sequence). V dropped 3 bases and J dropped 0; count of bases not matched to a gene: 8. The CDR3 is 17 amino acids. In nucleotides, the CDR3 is TGTGCCAGCAGCTTCGGGACAGGGCCCTATATGAACACTGAAGCTTTCTTT. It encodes CASSFGTGPYMNTEAFF.

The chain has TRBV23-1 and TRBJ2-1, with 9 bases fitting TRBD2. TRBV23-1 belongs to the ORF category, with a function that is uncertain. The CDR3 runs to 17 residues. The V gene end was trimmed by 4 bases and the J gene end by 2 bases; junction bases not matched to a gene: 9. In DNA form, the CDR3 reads TGCGCCAGCAGTCCGACCTGGCTAGCGGGACCCTACAATGAGCAGTTCTTC. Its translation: CASSPTWLAGPYNEQFF.

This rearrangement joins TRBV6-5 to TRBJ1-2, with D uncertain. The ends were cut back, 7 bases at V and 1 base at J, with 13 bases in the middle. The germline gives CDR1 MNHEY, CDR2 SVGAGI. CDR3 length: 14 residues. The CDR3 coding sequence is TGTGCCAGCACCGCCTCTGCGGGTAACTATGGCTACACCTTC. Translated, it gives CASTASAGNYGYTF.

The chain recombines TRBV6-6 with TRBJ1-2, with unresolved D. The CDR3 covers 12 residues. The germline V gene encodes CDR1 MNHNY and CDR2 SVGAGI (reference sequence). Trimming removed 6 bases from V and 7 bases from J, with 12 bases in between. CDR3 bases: TGTGCCAGCAGCTCTTATTCGAGTGGCTACACCTTC. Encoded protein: CASSSYSSGYTF.